This is a list of T cell receptor beta chains from one sample in a study of T cell responses to AZD1222 COVID-19 vaccine. Sequencing used immunoSEQ multiplex PCR; TCRdb keeps in-frame clones, though not all of them. The table shows roughly 180,000 clones, with about 90% occurring only once. Source: peripheral blood, taken on day 0 of AZD1222 vaccination. The receptors shown here come from an adult in good health. Each CDR3 is given with its conserved first and last residue.

TRBV5-1	11	CASSFRDEQYF
TRBV5-1	13	CASSPGVHYGYTF
TRBV18	18	CASSPRNPGAYRTDTQYF
TRBV7-8	14	CATTPGGATYEQYF
TRBV4-1	15	CASSQDSSSNQPQHF
TRBV11-3	13	CASSLGPGAEAFF
TRBV19	16	CASSITWGTSFNEQFF
TRBV6-5	14	CASSYSGQKNTIYF
TRBV6-5	12	CASSWGGNEQYF
TRBV6-5	15	CASSYSLRGNYGYTF
TRBV19	16	CASSMWSGGPNEKLFF
TRBV30	13	CAWSVGPGRGYTF
TRBV3-1/TRBV3-2	14	CASRKLAGEETQYF
TRBV4-3	15	CASSQRTGAGNTIYF
TRBV10-1	13	CASSESGGGGYTF
TRBV11-3	16	CASSHWQGLSNQPQHF
TRBV19	14	CASSMIDGVGEQFF
TRBV3-1/TRBV3-2	11	CASSPWNEQFF
TRBV5-1	15	CASSLTGETYNEQFF
TRBV29-1	13	CSVAGGGTDTQYF
TRBV27	12	CASSLGQGPQHF
TRBV18	14	CASSRTGGDTEAFF